A single sample gave rise to the 27 T cell receptor beta chains below, sequenced in a study of T cells in tuberculosis. Cells were sorted from thawed PBMC rested overnight and stained with GMM-loaded CD1B tetramer, viability dye and anti-CD3. CD1B tetramers were loaded with Rhodococcus equi-derived C32 glucose monomycolate. TCRdb's table, derived via immunoSEQ multiplex PCR, lists solely in-frame clones and lacks some. Of approximately 100,000 clones in the sample, roughly 93% were seen once. Sequenced sample: CD1b-GMM tetramer-negative cells sorted from PBMCs. The receptors originated from an adult woman with latent tuberculosis.

CDR3 coding DNA: TGTGCCAGCAGCTTAGTTTTTCGACAGGGCTATGGCTACACCTTC. Translating it yields CASSLVFRQGYGYTF. The chain couples TRBV11-3 to TRBJ1-2; 7 nucleotides line up with TRBD1. V lost 1 base and J lost 4; bases outside the gene matches: 6. This CDR3 is built from 15 residues. Germline V CDR1 and CDR2: SGHNT, YENEEA.

CDR3 residues: CAIRAPLGSNSPLHF. The DNA of the CDR3 is TGTGCCATCAGGGCCCCGCTAGGGAGTAATTCACCCCTCCACTTT. This chain links TRBV10-3 with TRBJ1-6; no reliable D call. CDR1 ENHRY and CDR2 SYGVKD come from the germline V gene. The CDR3 sequence is 15 residues long. V lost 6 bases and J 6 bases, leaving 15 bases between the germline ends.

The chain is built from TRBV6-5 and TRBJ1-5; D is possibly TRBD1 (5 bases). Germline V CDR1 and CDR2: MNHEY, SVGAGI. This CDR3 comprises 15 residues. Trimming stripped 0 bases from V and 6 bases from J, with 12 bases between. CDR3 loop: CASSYSMGGGQPQHF. The CDR3 region has the DNA TGTGCCAGCAGTTACTCAATGGGGGGTGGTCAGCCCCAGCATTTT.

The V and J genes are TRBV7-9 and TRBJ2-5, with D unresolved. This CDR3 is built from 14 residues. With 1 base removed from V and 1 base from J, the gap between germline ends came to 7 bases. The V gene's germline CDR1 is SEHNR and CDR2 FQNEAQ (reference sequence). The CDR3 DNA sequence: TGTGCCAGCAGCTTAGGCCACAGCCAAGAGACCCAGTACTTC. As protein: CASSLGHSQETQYF.

This clone was detected a few times. V and J are TRBV6-5 and TRBJ1-2; no definite D call. V was clipped by 2 bases and J by 0 bases, with 7 bases between them. Germline V gene data show CDR1 as MNHEY and CDR2 as SVGAGI. This CDR3 is 14 amino acids long. CDR3 nucleotide sequence: TGTGCCAGCAGTTACATGGTAGCTAACTATGGCTACACCTTC. Its protein is CASSYMVANYGYTF.

The chain joins TRBV18 to TRBJ2-7, with 9 bases matching TRBD1. This CDR3 region has 14 residues. V gave up 2 bases and J gave up 1 base; unmatched junction bases: 0. In germline, CDR1 is KGHSH, CDR2 LQKENI. CDR3 DNA: TGTGCCAGCTCACCAGGACAGGGGTCCTACGAGCAGTACTTC. This codes for CASSPGQGSYEQYF.

This clone was detected a few times. The rearrangement uses TRBV7-9 and TRBJ1-6; 9 bases are shared with TRBD1. The CDR3 is made up of 17 amino acids. Germline V gene data show CDR1 as SEHNR and CDR2 as FQNEAQ (reference sequence). The J segment lost 7 bases and the V segment lost 1 base, leaving 8 bases of the junction unmatched. CDR3 loop: CASSLDLRTGDNSPLHF. For the CDR3, the DNA is TGTGCCAGCAGCTTAGACCTTAGGACAGGGGACAATTCACCCCTCCACTTT.

The chain uses TRBV11-2 and TRBJ2-7, with unresolved D. Germline assignment: CDR1 SGHAT and CDR2 FQNNGV. The CDR3 is 11 amino acids. Trimming took off 4 bases at V and 3 bases at J, with 4 bases between the two ends. The CDR3 here is CASSWSYEQYF. The CDR3 nucleotides read TGTGCCAGCAGCTGGAGCTACGAGCAGTACTTC.

The V call is TRBV5-1, the J call TRBJ2-3; TRBD1 matches 8 bases. V was pared by 5 bases and J by 4 bases, with 12 bases of the junction left unmatched. Germline CDR1 is SGHRS and CDR2 is YFSETQ. There are 16 residues in the CDR3. The DNA for the CDR3 is TGCGCCAGCAGTACGACCAGGGGGCTTAGGGCAGATACGCAGTATTTT. This translates into CASSTTRGLRADTQYF.

The chain is built from TRBV7-2 and TRBJ1-1; no clear D gene. The CDR3 is 14 amino acids. V lost 2 bases, J lost 5 bases, and 12 bases lay in between. The germline V gene has CDR1 SGHTA and CDR2 FQGNSA. In DNA form, the CDR3 reads TGTGCCAGCAGCTTAATGTTTCAGAGGACTGAAGCTTTCTTT. Translated: CASSLMFQRTEAFF.

In nucleotides, the CDR3 is TGTGCCAGCAGCTTAGGACAGGGTAGCTCCTATGGCTACACCTTC. It yields the protein CASSLGQGSSYGYTF. V and J are TRBV7-2 and TRBJ1-2, with TRBD1 matching 7 bases. The CDR3 is 15 amino acids. CDR1 and CDR2 (germline): SGHTA, FQGNSA. The V and J ends lost 1 base and 4 bases, in that order; junction bases with no gene match: 6.

V and J are TRBV19 and TRBJ2-6; D unresolved. Germline-derived CDR1 and CDR2 are LNHDA and SQIVND (reference sequence). Trimming took off 7 bases at V and 0 bases at J, with 13 bases between the two ends. This CDR3 has 16 residues. CDR3: CASKAVVFSGANVLTF. In DNA form, the CDR3 reads TGTGCCAGTAAGGCGGTGGTCTTCTCTGGGGCCAACGTCCTGACTTTC.

This clone appeared once. This sequence joins TRBV6-1 and TRBJ1-5; D might be TRBD1 (5 bases). Trimming took off 7 bases at V and 2 bases at J, with 12 bases between the two ends. Germline V gene data show CDR1 as MNHNS and CDR2 as SASEGT. The CDR3 spans 14 residues. CDR3 sequence reads: CASKPGRGNQPQHF. In nucleotides, the CDR3 is TGTGCCAGCAAACCCGGCAGGGGCAATCAGCCCCAGCATTTT.

The chain combines TRBV10-3 with TRBJ2-1; 15 nucleotides line up with TRBD2. CDR1 is ENHRY, CDR2 SYGVKD, per germline. The trim removed 0 bases at V and 9 bases at J, leaving 3 bases unmatched. The CDR3 runs to 16 residues. For the CDR3, the DNA is TGTGCCATCAGTGAGTCGTGGACTAGCGGGGGGGTTGAGCAGTTCTTC. Its protein product is CAISESWTSGGVEQFF.

This chain uses TRBV10-2 with TRBJ2-2; D unresolved. The V gene's germline CDR1 is WSHSY and CDR2 SAAADI. The CDR3 covers 14 residues. Trimming stripped 0 bases from V and 5 bases from J, with 7 bases between. The CDR3 region is CASSESPGTGELFF. DNA of the CDR3: TGCGCCAGCAGTGAGTCACCAGGTACCGGGGAGCTGTTTTTT.

The rearrangement uses TRBV7-2 and TRBJ2-5; 11 bases align to TRBD1. J lost 9 bases, V lost 4 bases, and 10 bases had no gene match. CDR1 and CDR2 (germline): SGHTA, FQGNSA. The CDR3 length is 15 residues. The DNA of the CDR3 is TGTGCCAGCAGCTCAAGGACAGGGGGCGCGGGGGCCCAGTACTTC. Protein product: CASSSRTGGAGAQYF.

This rearrangement joins TRBV7-9 to TRBJ2-2, with D unresolved. The V gene lost 8 bases and the J gene lost 7 bases, with 11 bases spanning the gap. Germline assignment: CDR1 SEHNR and CDR2 FQNEAQ (reference sequence). This CDR3 has 12 residues. In nucleotides, the CDR3 is TGTGCCAGCGCTAGATACGACGGGGAGCTGTTTTTT. It encodes CASARYDGELFF. Combining the CDR3 with reference TRBV7-9 and TRBJ2-2 gives the whole variable domain DTGVSQNPRHKITKRGQNVTFRCDPISEHNRLYWYRQTLGQGPEFLTYFQNEAQLEKSRLLSDRFSAERPKGSFSTLEIQRTEQGDSAMYLCASARYDGELFFGEGSRLTVL.

This chain joins TRBV6-4 and TRBJ2-1; 7 bases line up with TRBD1. V shed 4 bases and J 5 bases; nucleotides not matched to a gene: 14. Germline CDR1 reads MRHNA; CDR2 reads SNTAGT. The CDR3 spans 17 residues. CDR3 in amino acids: CASSGSQGPDGNNEQFF. The DNA of the CDR3 is TGTGCCAGCAGTGGGTCACAGGGGCCAGACGGCAACAATGAGCAGTTCTTC.

V is TRBV5-4 and J is TRBJ2-3, with TRBD2 identical over 7 bases. V dropped 4 bases and J dropped 4; count of bases not matched to a gene: 9. CDR3 length: 15 amino acids. The germline CDR1 and CDR2 sequences are SGHNT and YYREEE (reference sequence). CDR3 nucleotides: TGTGCCAGCAGCCCAAGCGGGGTAGGCGCAGATACGCAGTATTTT. This sequence encodes CASSPSGVGADTQYF.

The rearrangement links TRBV19 to TRBJ2-6; 7 bases fit TRBD1. The CDR3 sequence is 16 residues long. The J segment lost 2 bases and the V segment lost 7 bases, leaving 8 bases of the junction unmatched. The germline gives CDR1 LNHDA, CDR2 SQIVND (reference sequence). CDR3 in DNA: TGTGCCAGTACCCCCTACAGGGGAGCTGGGGCCAACGTCCTGACTTTC. Its protein product is CASTPYRGAGANVLTF. The full variable domain, completed using reference TRBV19 and TRBJ2-6, is DGGITQSPKYLFRKEGQNVTLSCEQNLNHDAMYWYRQDPGQGLRLIYYSQIVNDFQKGDIAEGYSVSREKKESFPLTVTSAQKNPTAFYLCASTPYRGAGANVLTFGAGSRLTVL.

The CDR3 bases are TGTGCCAGCAGTATTACTAGCCCCCCCGGGGAGCTGTTTTTT. Its translation: CASSITSPPGELFF. This chain uses TRBV27 with TRBJ2-2; D is possibly TRBD2 (6 bases). V dropped 5 bases and J dropped 6 bases, with 13 bases sitting between them. Germline loops: CDR1 MNHEY, CDR2 SMNVEV (reference sequence). This CDR3 has 14 residues.

This clone was recorded only once. The V and J genes are TRBV9 and TRBJ2-5, with TRBD2 matching 8 bases. From germline, CDR1 is SGDLS and CDR2 YYNGEE. The J segment lost 5 bases and the V segment lost 0 bases, leaving 9 bases of the junction unmatched. CDR3 length equals 16 residues. DNA of the CDR3: TGTGCCAGCAGCGTAGGTTCCAGAGCGGGGGTTGAGACCCAGTACTTC. This gives the protein CASSVGSRAGVETQYF.

V usage is TRBV6-1 and J usage is TRBJ1-3; D remains ambiguous. The CDR3 loop spans 14 amino acids. In germline, CDR1 is MNHNS, CDR2 SASEGT. Deletions cut 6 bases from V and 0 bases from J, with 9 bases between. CDR3 region: CASRPTISGNTIYF. The CDR3 DNA is TGTGCCAGCAGGCCGACAATCTCTGGAAACACCATATATTTT.

This clone was picked up one time. The V call is TRBV6-1, the J call TRBJ2-3, with 9 bases lining up with TRBD2. The CDR3 is 14 residues long. Trimming cost V 7 bases and J 2 bases; bases outside gene matches: 4. CDR1 is MNHNS and CDR2 is SASEGT in the germline V gene. The CDR3 region is CASTAGGPTDTQYF. In DNA form, the CDR3 reads TGTGCCAGCACGGCGGGGGGGCCCACAGATACGCAGTATTTT.

This clone has just one count. The chain uses TRBV5-4 and TRBJ2-3; tentatively, D is TRBD2 (6 bases). In germline, CDR1 is SGHNT, CDR2 YYREEE (reference sequence). This CDR3 has 15 residues. Trimming left V 4 bases short and J 1 base short, with 13 bases between. The CDR3 bases are TGTGCCAGCAGCCGCCCGGAGCGGGGCACAGATACGCAGTATTTT. Its translation is CASSRPERGTDTQYF.

The V and J genes are TRBV5-4 and TRBJ1-1, with D uncertain. V lost 0 bases and J lost 3, with 15 bases in between. The germline CDR1 and CDR2 sequences are SGHNT and YYREEE (reference sequence). The CDR3 is made up of 16 amino acids. The CDR3 region is CASSLGFVRRDTEAFF. The CDR3 DNA follows: TGTGCCAGCAGCTTGGGTTTTGTGCGGAGGGACACTGAAGCTTTCTTT. The complete variable domain, with remaining parts taken from reference TRBV5-4 and TRBJ1-1, reads ETGVTQSPTHLIKTRGQQVTLRCSSQSGHNTVSWYQQALGQGPQFIFQYYREEENGRGNFPPRFSGLQFPNYSSELNVNALELDDSALYLCASSLGFVRRDTEAFFGQGTRLTVV.

DNA of the CDR3: TGCAGCGCCAAAGCCACAGGGGGCTCCTACGAGCAGTACTTC. It translates to CSAKATGGSYEQYF. This chain links TRBV29-1 with TRBJ2-7, with 8 positions matching TRBD1. The CDR3 is 14 amino acids. In germline, CDR1 is SQVTM, CDR2 ANQGSEA. Losses at the gene ends were 7 bases for V and 0 bases for J; bases not matched to a gene: 8.